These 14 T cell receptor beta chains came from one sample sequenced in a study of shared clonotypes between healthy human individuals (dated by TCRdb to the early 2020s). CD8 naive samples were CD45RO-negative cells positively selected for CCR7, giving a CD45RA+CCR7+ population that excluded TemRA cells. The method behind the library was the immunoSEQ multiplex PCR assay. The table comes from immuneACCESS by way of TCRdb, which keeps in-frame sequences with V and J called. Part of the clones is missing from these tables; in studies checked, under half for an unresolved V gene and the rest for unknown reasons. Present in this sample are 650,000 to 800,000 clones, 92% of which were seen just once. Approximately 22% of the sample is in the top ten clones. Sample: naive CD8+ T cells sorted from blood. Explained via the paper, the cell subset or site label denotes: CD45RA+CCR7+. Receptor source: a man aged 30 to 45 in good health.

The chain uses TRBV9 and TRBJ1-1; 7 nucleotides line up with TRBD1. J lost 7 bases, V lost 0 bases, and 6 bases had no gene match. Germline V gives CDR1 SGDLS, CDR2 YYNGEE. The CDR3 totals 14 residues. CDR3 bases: TGTGCCAGCAGCGTAGGGATGCAGGGGGGTGAAGCTTTCTTT. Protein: CASSVGMQGGEAFF.

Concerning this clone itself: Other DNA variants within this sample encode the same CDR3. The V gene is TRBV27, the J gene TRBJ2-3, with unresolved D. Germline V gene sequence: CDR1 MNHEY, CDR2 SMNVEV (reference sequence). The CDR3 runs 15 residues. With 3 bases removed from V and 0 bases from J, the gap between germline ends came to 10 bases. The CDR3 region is CASSFRRTSTDTQYF. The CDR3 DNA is TGTGCCAGCAGTTTCAGGCGAACTAGCACAGATACGCAGTATTTT.

CDR3 sequence: CASSSHGQVYEQYF. The CDR3 DNA is TGTGCCAGCAGTAGCCATGGGCAGGTTTACGAGCAGTACTTC. The rearrangement links TRBV28 to TRBJ2-7; D uncertain. V dropped 5 bases and J dropped 4 bases, with 15 bases sitting between them. This CDR3 has 14 residues. CDR1 and CDR2 (germline): MDHEN, SYDVKM.

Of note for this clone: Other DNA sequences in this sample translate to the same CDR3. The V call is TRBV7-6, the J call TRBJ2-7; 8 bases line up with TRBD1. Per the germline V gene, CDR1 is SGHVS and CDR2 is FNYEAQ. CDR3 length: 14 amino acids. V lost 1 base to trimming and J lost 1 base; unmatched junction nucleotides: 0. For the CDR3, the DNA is TGTGCCAGCAGCTTAGGGACAGGGTCCTACGAGCAGTACTTC. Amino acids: CASSLGTGSYEQYF.

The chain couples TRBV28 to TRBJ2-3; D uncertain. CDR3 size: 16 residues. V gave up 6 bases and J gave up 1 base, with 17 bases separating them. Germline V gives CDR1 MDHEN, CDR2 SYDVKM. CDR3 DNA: TGTGCCAGCAGCCTCTCCCCGTTCAGCCGCACAGATACGCAGTATTTT. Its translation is CASSLSPFSRTDTQYF.

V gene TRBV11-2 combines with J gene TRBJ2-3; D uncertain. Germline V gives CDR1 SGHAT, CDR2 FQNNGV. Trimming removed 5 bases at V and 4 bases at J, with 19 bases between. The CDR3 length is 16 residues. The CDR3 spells CASSQTPTLRSDTQYF. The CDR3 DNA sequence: TGTGCCAGCAGCCAAACTCCCACCTTACGATCAGATACGCAGTATTTT.

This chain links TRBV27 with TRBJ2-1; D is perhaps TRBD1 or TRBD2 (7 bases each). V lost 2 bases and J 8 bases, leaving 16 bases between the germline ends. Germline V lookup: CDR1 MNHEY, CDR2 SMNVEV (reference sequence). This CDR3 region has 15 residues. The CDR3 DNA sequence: TGTGCCAGCAGTTTACAGCAGACAGGGAGGGATGAGCAGTTCTTC. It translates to CASSLQQTGRDEQFF.

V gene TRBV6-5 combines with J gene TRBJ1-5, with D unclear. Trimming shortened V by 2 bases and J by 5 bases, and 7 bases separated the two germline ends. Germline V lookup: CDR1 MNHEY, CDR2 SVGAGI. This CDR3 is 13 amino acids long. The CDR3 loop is CASSYRAYQPQHF. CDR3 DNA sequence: TGTGCCAGCAGTTACCGGGCATATCAGCCCCAGCATTTT.

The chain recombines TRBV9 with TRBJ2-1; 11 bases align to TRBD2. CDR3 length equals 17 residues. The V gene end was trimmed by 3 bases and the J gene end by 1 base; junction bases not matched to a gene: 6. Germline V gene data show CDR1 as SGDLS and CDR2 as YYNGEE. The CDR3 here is CASSEGGLAASYNEQFF. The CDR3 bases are TGTGCCAGCAGCGAAGGGGGACTAGCGGCTTCCTACAATGAGCAGTTCTTC.

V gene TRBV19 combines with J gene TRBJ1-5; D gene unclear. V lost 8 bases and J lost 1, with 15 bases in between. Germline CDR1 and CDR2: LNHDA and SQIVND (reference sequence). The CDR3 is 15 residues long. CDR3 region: CASGLGVWSNQPQHF. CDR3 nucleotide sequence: TGTGCCAGTGGACTCGGGGTCTGGAGCAATCAGCCCCAGCATTTT.

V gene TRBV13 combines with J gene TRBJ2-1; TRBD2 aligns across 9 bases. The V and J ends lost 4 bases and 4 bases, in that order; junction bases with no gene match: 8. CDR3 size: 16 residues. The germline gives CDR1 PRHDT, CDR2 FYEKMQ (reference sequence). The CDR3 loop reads CASSSAGLANYNEQFF. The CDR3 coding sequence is TGTGCCAGCAGCTCCGCCGGACTAGCGAATTACAATGAGCAGTTCTTC. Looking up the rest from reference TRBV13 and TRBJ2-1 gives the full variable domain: AAGVIQSPRHLIKEKRETATLKCYPIPRHDTVYWYQQGPGQDPQFLISFYEKMQSDKGSIPDRFSAQQFSDYHSELNMSSLELGDSALYFCASSSAGLANYNEQFFGPGTRLTVL.

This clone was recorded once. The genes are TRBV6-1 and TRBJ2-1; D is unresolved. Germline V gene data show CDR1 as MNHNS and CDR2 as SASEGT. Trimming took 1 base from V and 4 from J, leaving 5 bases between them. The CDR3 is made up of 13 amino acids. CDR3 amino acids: CASSEVKYNEQFF. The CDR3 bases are TGTGCCAGCAGTGAAGTAAAATACAATGAGCAGTTCTTC.

CDR3 nucleotide sequence: TGTGCCAGCAGCGGCCGGCCTGGAAACACCATATATTTT. Translation: CASSGRPGNTIYF. J is TRBJ1-3 and V is TRBV9; D call uncertain. Germline CDR1 SGDLS, CDR2 YYNGEE. Between the trimmed V and J ends, which lost 3 bases and 2 bases, there was a span of 6 bases. The length of the CDR3 is 13 residues.

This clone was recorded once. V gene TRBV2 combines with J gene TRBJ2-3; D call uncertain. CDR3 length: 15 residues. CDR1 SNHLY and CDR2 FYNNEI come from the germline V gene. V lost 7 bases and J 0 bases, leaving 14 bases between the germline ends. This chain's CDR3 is CASTRLLGSTDTQYF. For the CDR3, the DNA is TGTGCCAGCACCCGCCTCCTCGGGAGCACAGATACGCAGTATTTT.